This passage covers 19 T cell receptor beta chains from one sample sequenced in a study of blood T cell repertoires in COVID-19. Profiled with immunoSEQ multiplex PCR; TCRdb holds only in-frame clones, not every one. The sample holds 250,000 to 350,000 clones, 80% to 90% seen once. Sequenced input: peripheral blood. These receptors all come from a woman aged 45-59 years who had recovered from COVID-19.

The chain recombines TRBV7-6 with TRBJ2-7, with D possibly matching TRBD2 (6 bases). Deletions cut 3 bases from V and 3 bases from J, with 12 bases between. This CDR3 is 14 amino acids long. Germline V CDR1 and CDR2: SGHVS, FNYEAQ. The CDR3 spells CASSLASDGYEQYF. CDR3 DNA: TGTGCCAGCAGCTTGGCTAGCGACGGCTACGAGCAGTACTTC. The full variable domain, rest sourced from reference TRBV7-6 and TRBJ2-7, is GAGVSQSPRYKVTKRGQDVALRCDPISGHVSLYWYRQALGQGPEFLTYFNYEAQQDKSGLPNDRFSAERPEGSISTLTIQRTEQRDSAMYRCASSLASDGYEQYFGPGTRLTVT.

This sequence joins TRBV28 and TRBJ2-2; the match to TRBD2 covers 9 bases. The J segment lost 0 bases and the V segment lost 7 bases, leaving 3 bases of the junction unmatched. The CDR3 loop spans 15 amino acids. Germline V gene lookup returns CDR1 MDHEN and CDR2 SYDVKM. In nucleotides, the CDR3 is TGTGCCAGCACCGTAGCGGGAGCGAACACCGGGGAGCTGTTTTTT. This gives the protein CASTVAGANTGELFF. The full variable domain, completed using reference TRBV28 and TRBJ2-2, is DVKVTQSSRYLVKRTGEKVFLECVQDMDHENMFWYRQDPGLGLRLIYFSYDVKMKEKGDIPEGYSVSREKKERFSLILESASTNQTSMYLCASTVAGANTGELFFGEGSRLTVL.

The chain joins TRBV19 to TRBJ2-1; TRBD2 matches 12 bases. Germline loops: CDR1 LNHDA, CDR2 SQIVND (reference sequence). V was clipped by 4 bases and J by 6 bases; unmatched bases: 7. The CDR3 has 16 amino acids. The DNA of the CDR3 is TGTGCCAGTAGTACGCAGACTAGCGGGAGTCCCAATGAGCAGTTCTTC. It is translated as CASSTQTSGSPNEQFF.

The genes are TRBV28 and TRBJ1-5; D not certain. This CDR3 contains 14 residues. Germline CDR1 reads MDHEN; CDR2 reads SYDVKM. V lost 5 bases to trimming and J lost 0 bases, with 8 bases between them. CDR3 amino acids: CASSRQRSNQPQHF. In DNA form, the CDR3 reads TGTGCCAGCAGTCGGCAGCGTAGCAATCAGCCCCAGCATTTT.

The chain uses TRBV6-5 and TRBJ2-3, with a tentative D call TRBD1 (6 bases). The V gene lost 6 bases and the J gene lost 4 bases, with 14 bases spanning the gap. CDR1 is MNHEY and CDR2 is SVGAGI in the germline V gene. This CDR3 contains 14 residues. DNA of the CDR3: TGTGCCAGCAGCGTCAACAGGGACGCAGATACGCAGTATTTT. Encoded protein: CASSVNRDADTQYF.

The chain combines TRBV29-1 with TRBJ1-1; no reliable D call. The CDR3 extends over 16 amino acids. In germline, CDR1 is SQVTM, CDR2 ANQGSEA. Between the trimmed V and J ends, which lost 4 bases and 0 bases, there was a span of 18 bases. CDR3 residues: CSVGGLGNTMNTEAFF. The CDR3 DNA follows: TGCAGCGTTGGCGGGCTCGGGAACACCATGAACACTGAAGCTTTCTTT.

The gene calls are TRBV4-3 and TRBJ2-1; unclear D gene. V dropped 4 bases and J dropped 9 bases, with 16 bases sitting between them. In germline, CDR1 is LGHNA, CDR2 YSLEER. This CDR3 spans 14 amino acids. The CDR3, as DNA: TGCGCCAGCAGCCCACGGGTGAGGAATACTGAGCAGTTCTTC. This codes for CASSPRVRNTEQFF.

The chain recombines TRBV11-2 with TRBJ2-1; D is perhaps TRBD2 (5 bases). Germline V gene lookup returns CDR1 SGHAT and CDR2 FQNNGV. V was trimmed by 5 bases and J by 0 bases, leaving 11 bases between them. CDR3 length: 15 amino acids. The CDR3 region is CASSRGQSSYNEQFF. The CDR3 DNA follows: TGTGCCAGCAGCCGAGGGCAGAGCTCCTACAATGAGCAGTTCTTC.

The V call is TRBV4-3, the J call TRBJ1-4, with D perhaps TRBD1 (5 bases). Between the trimmed V and J ends, which lost 2 bases and 7 bases, there was a span of 14 bases. Germline CDR1 is LGHNA and CDR2 is YSLEER. This CDR3 has 15 residues. The CDR3: CASSQNPGGGEKLFF. The CDR3 nucleotides are TGCGCCAGCAGCCAAAATCCCGGGGGGGGTGAAAAACTGTTTTTT.

This rearrangement joins TRBV7-8 to TRBJ1-3; D is unresolved. Per germline, CDR1 SGHVS and CDR2 FQNEAQ. The CDR3 is 13 amino acids. V lost 5 bases and J lost 4, with 9 bases in between. CDR3 nucleotides: TGTGCCAGCAGCGCCCGGGGAGGAAACACCATATATTTT. Its translation: CASSARGGNTIYF.

The chain combines TRBV29-1 with TRBJ2-2, with a possible D match to TRBD2 (6 bases). From germline, CDR1 is SQVTM and CDR2 ANQGSEA. Trimming pared 1 base from V and 6 bases from J, leaving 6 bases between. This CDR3 contains 12 residues. CDR3 loop: CSVEGGAGELFF. The DNA for the CDR3 is TGCAGCGTTGAAGGGGGGGCCGGGGAGCTGTTTTTT.

V usage is TRBV5-4 and J usage is TRBJ1-4, with D unresolved. CDR1 SGHNT and CDR2 YYREEE come from the germline V gene (reference sequence). Trimming stripped 1 base from V and 8 bases from J, with 12 bases between. The CDR3 is 14 amino acids. CDR3 loop: CASSLMGVPEKLFF. The CDR3 nucleotides are TGTGCCAGCAGCTTGATGGGAGTTCCAGAAAAACTGTTTTTT.

The chain is built from TRBV28 and TRBJ1-1; unclear D gene. CDR1 is MDHEN and CDR2 is SYDVKM in the germline V gene. This CDR3 is built from 16 residues. Between the trimmed V and J ends, which lost 7 bases and 5 bases, there was a span of 23 bases. CDR3 sequence (DNA): TGTGCCAGCACTACCGCAGGAGGGTCTGGGAGGACTGAAGCTTTCTTT. Translating it yields CASTTAGGSGRTEAFF.

The chain carries TRBV6-5 and TRBJ2-5; D ambiguous. This CDR3 has 13 amino acids. Germline V gene lookup returns CDR1 MNHEY and CDR2 SVGAGI. V was trimmed by 5 bases and J by 2 bases, leaving 9 bases between them. CDR3 coding DNA: TGTGCCAGCAGTACAGTTTTTCAAGAGACCCAGTACTTC. Its protein product is CASSTVFQETQYF.

The chain employs TRBV7-2 and TRBJ2-2; 7 bases align to TRBD1. This CDR3 is 16 amino acids long. Trimming removed 5 bases from V and 2 bases from J; junction bases left unmatched: 8. Germline CDR1 SGHTA, CDR2 FQGNSA. In DNA, the CDR3 is TGTGCCAGCAGCAACCCGACAGGGTCAAACACCGGGGAGCTGTTTTTT. Translating gives CASSNPTGSNTGELFF.

J is TRBJ2-1 and V is TRBV2; tentative D call: TRBD2 (5 bases). Deletions cut 2 bases from V and 5 bases from J, with 13 bases between. There are 15 residues in the CDR3. Germline values: CDR1 SNHLY, CDR2 FYNNEI. CDR3 sequence: CASSESRVRNNEQFF. The CDR3 coding sequence is TGTGCCAGCAGTGAATCGAGGGTCCGAAACAATGAGCAGTTCTTC.

The table lists this clone with a few counts. The chain recombines TRBV7-2 with TRBJ1-5, with no clear D. V was clipped by 5 bases and J by 4 bases, with 12 bases between them. This CDR3 is 14 amino acids long. Germline-derived CDR1 and CDR2 are SGHTA and FQGNSA. The CDR3 bases are TGTGCCAGCAGCCGGAGTTTTGATAATCAGCCCCAGCATTTT. Its protein is CASSRSFDNQPQHF.

The V gene is TRBV7-6, the J gene TRBJ1-1, with D perhaps TRBD1 (6 bases). Germline CDR1 reads SGHVS; CDR2 reads FNYEAQ. Deletions cut 1 base from V and 8 bases from J, with 14 bases between. This CDR3 spans 14 amino acids. The DNA for the CDR3 is TGTGCCAGCAGCTTAGGGCAGGGGCTCCTAGAAGCTTTCTTT. It is translated as CASSLGQGLLEAFF.

The chain employs TRBV20-1 and TRBJ1-1; possible D gene TRBD1, 5 bases. The germline gives CDR1 DFQATT, CDR2 SNEGSKA (reference sequence). Deletions cut 3 bases from V and 8 bases from J, with 7 bases between. This CDR3 spans 10 amino acids. The CDR3 nucleotides read TGCAGTGCTAGTAAGGGGGAAGCTTTCTTT. It specifies CSASKGEAFF.